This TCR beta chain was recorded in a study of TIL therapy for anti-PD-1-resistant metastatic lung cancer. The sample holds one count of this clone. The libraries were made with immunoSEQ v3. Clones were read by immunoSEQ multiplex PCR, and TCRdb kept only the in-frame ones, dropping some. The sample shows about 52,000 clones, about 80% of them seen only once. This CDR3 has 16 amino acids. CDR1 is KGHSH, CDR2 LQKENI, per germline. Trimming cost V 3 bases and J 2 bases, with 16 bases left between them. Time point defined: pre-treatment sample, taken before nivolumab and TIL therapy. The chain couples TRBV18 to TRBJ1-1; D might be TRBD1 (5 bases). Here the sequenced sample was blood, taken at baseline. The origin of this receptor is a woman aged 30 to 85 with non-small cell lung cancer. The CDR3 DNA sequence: TGTGCCAGCTCACCTATCCAGGGAAGGGAAAACACTGAAGCTTTCTTT. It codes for CASSPIQGRENTEAFF.